This T cell receptor beta chain was captured in a study of T-cell memory formation after mild COVID-19. One entry per CDR3 protein, called by TCRdb with MiXCR from the 5' RACE reads. The sample has about 340,000 distinct CDR3 sequences, approximately 22% seen once. The CDR3 runs 15 residues. Germline V CDR1 and CDR2: SGHDT, YYEEEE. V was shortened by 4 bases and J by 0 bases, with 10 bases between the two germline ends. The receptor's source is a man aged 18 to 29 who had mild COVID-19 (a few samples of this study predate the infection). Cell type and time point are not known. Sequencing was performed on PBMCs or a T cell subset sorted from them (not recorded which). The genes are TRBV5-6 and TRBJ1-4; D not resolved. The CDR3 nucleotides are TGTGCCAGCAGCGGAGTAGGAGCAACTAATGAAAAACTGTTTTTT. This sequence encodes CASSGVGATNEKLFF.